A selection of T cell receptor beta chains follows, all from one sample in a study of T cell changes during pregnancy in multiple sclerosis. Sequenced by immunoSEQ multiplex PCR; TCRdb stores in-frame clones only, minus some. The data hold 65,000 to 95,000 clones, with about 92% observed a single time. The material sequenced was peripheral blood, taken after pregnancy. All receptors derive from a female donor in good health, enrolled as a control in a pregnancy study. The CDR3 runs from the conserved cysteine through the conserved F or W. Each record gives: D gene, clone size, V gene, J gene, CDR3 protein, CDR3 DNA. The D gene is left open where the match is weak. Clone size is stated in some rows and not others, as once, few, many or a class when expanded.

d_call: NA
clone_size: once
v_call: TRBV28
j_call: TRBJ1-5
cdr3_aa: CASSSQDSTQPQHF
cdr3_nt: TGTGCCAGCAGTTCTCAGGACAGTACTCAGCCCCAGCATTTT

d_call: NA
clone_size: once
v_call: TRBV9
j_call: TRBJ2-3
cdr3_aa: CASSVDEARDTQYF
cdr3_nt: TGTGCCAGCAGCGTAGATGAGGCGCGGGATACGCAGTATTTT

d_call: NA
clone_size: once
v_call: TRBV7-9
j_call: TRBJ2-3
cdr3_aa: CASRPLSDTQYF
cdr3_nt: TGTGCCAGCAGGCCCCTATCGGATACGCAGTATTTT

d_call: NA
clone_size: once
v_call: TRBV7-9
j_call: TRBJ2-3
cdr3_aa: CASSATTRSDTQYF
cdr3_nt: TGTGCCAGCAGCGCGACGACTAGATCAGATACGCAGTATTTT

d_call: TRBD2
clone_size: NA
v_call: TRBV27
j_call: TRBJ2-3
cdr3_aa: CASSLAAGVLDTQYF
cdr3_nt: TGTGCCAGCAGTTTAGCGGCGGGGGTTTTAGATACGCAGTATTTT

d_call: TRBD1
clone_size: NA
v_call: TRBV9
j_call: TRBJ2-3
cdr3_aa: CASSASGTGGGYTQYF
cdr3_nt: TGTGCCAGCAGCGCTTCCGGGACAGGGGGCGGGTATACGCAGTATTTT

d_call: TRBD1
clone_size: NA
v_call: TRBV5-4
j_call: TRBJ2-1
cdr3_aa: CASSGGQGVTNEQFF
cdr3_nt: TGTGCCAGCAGCGGCGGACAGGGGGTCACCAATGAGCAGTTCTTC

d_call: TRBD2
clone_size: NA
v_call: TRBV10-3
j_call: TRBJ2-5
cdr3_aa: CAISGGTSGRAQYF
cdr3_nt: TGTGCCATCAGTGGGGGGACTAGCGGGAGGGCCCAGTACTTC

d_call: TRBD1
clone_size: NA
v_call: TRBV30
j_call: TRBJ1-2
cdr3_aa: CAWSTGQGYYGYTF
cdr3_nt: TGTGCCTGGAGTACCGGACAGGGCTACTATGGCTACACCTTC

d_call: TRBD1
clone_size: NA
v_call: TRBV15
j_call: TRBJ1-4
cdr3_aa: CATSREDRGNEKLFF
cdr3_nt: TGTGCCACCAGCAGGGAGGACAGGGGTAATGAAAAACTGTTTTTT

d_call: TRBD1
clone_size: NA
v_call: TRBV5-1
j_call: TRBJ2-7
cdr3_aa: CASSGAWDRGSEQYF
cdr3_nt: TGCGCCAGCAGCGGTGCCTGGGACAGGGGCTCCGAGCAGTACTTC

d_call: TRBD2
clone_size: NA
v_call: TRBV7-3
j_call: TRBJ2-5
cdr3_aa: CASSISGRAGETQYF
cdr3_nt: TGTGCCAGCAGCATTAGCGGGAGGGCGGGGGAGACCCAGTACTTC

d_call: TRBD2
clone_size: NA
v_call: TRBV5-1
j_call: TRBJ2-3
cdr3_aa: CASRLGTSGGASTDTQYF
cdr3_nt: TGCGCCAGCAGACTAGGGACTAGCGGGGGGGCTAGCACAGATACGCAGTATTTT

d_call: NA
clone_size: NA
v_call: TRBV6-6
j_call: TRBJ2-7
cdr3_aa: CASSYSGIIYEQYF
cdr3_nt: TGTGCCAGCAGTTACTCGGGCATAATCTACGAGCAGTACTTC

d_call: TRBD1
clone_size: NA
v_call: TRBV5-1
j_call: TRBJ2-2
cdr3_aa: CASSPPDGTGRTGELFF
cdr3_nt: TGCGCCAGCAGCCCTCCCGATGGGACAGGGAGGACCGGGGAGCTGTTTTTT

d_call: TRBD1
clone_size: NA
v_call: TRBV5-1
j_call: TRBJ1-6
cdr3_aa: CASSSDRGLSPLHF
cdr3_nt: TGCGCCAGCAGCTCCGACAGGGGCTTGTCACCCCTCCACTTT

d_call: NA
clone_size: NA
v_call: TRBV28
j_call: TRBJ2-1
cdr3_aa: CASKRGLYNEQFF
cdr3_nt: TGTGCCAGCAAAAGGGGTTTGTACAATGAGCAGTTCTTC

d_call: NA
clone_size: NA
v_call: TRBV5-4
j_call: TRBJ2-3
cdr3_aa: CASSLAVSGADTQYF
cdr3_nt: TGTGCCAGCAGCTTGGCTGTTAGCGGAGCAGATACGCAGTATTTT

d_call: NA
clone_size: NA
v_call: TRBV6-1
j_call: TRBJ1-6
cdr3_aa: CASSEVNNSPLHF
cdr3_nt: TGTGCCAGCAGTGAAGTTAATAATTCACCCCTCCACTTT

d_call: NA
clone_size: few
v_call: TRBV5-1
j_call: TRBJ2-3
cdr3_aa: CASSTMGAGADTQYF
cdr3_nt: TGCGCCAGCAGCACGATGGGGGCCGGTGCAGATACGCAGTATTTT

d_call: TRBD2
clone_size: NA
v_call: TRBV9
j_call: TRBJ2-3
cdr3_aa: CASSAFPRAFLAGDRDTQYF
cdr3_nt: TGTGCCAGCAGCGCATTCCCGAGGGCTTTTCTAGCGGGAGACAGAGATACGCAGTATTTT

d_call: NA
clone_size: NA
v_call: TRBV5-4
j_call: TRBJ2-5
cdr3_aa: CASSFDTRQETQYF
cdr3_nt: TGTGCCAGCAGCTTCGACACGCGCCAAGAGACCCAGTACTTC

d_call: TRBD2
clone_size: NA
v_call: TRBV7-9
j_call: TRBJ2-5
cdr3_aa: CASSFASGAVETQYF
cdr3_nt: TGTGCCAGCAGCTTCGCTAGCGGGGCGGTGGAGACCCAGTACTTC

d_call: NA
clone_size: once
v_call: TRBV18
j_call: TRBJ2-7
cdr3_aa: CASSRSTGVSYEQYF
cdr3_nt: TGTGCCAGCTCACGCAGCACAGGCGTCTCCTACGAGCAGTACTTC

d_call: NA
clone_size: once
v_call: TRBV2
j_call: TRBJ1-5
cdr3_aa: CASSSGTLGSQPQHF
cdr3_nt: TGTGCCAGCAGTTCCGGGACACTCGGTAGTCAGCCCCAGCATTTT

d_call: TRBD1
clone_size: NA
v_call: TRBV5-6
j_call: TRBJ2-7
cdr3_aa: CASSLTGTGGSYEQYF
cdr3_nt: TGTGCCAGCAGCTTGACCGGGACAGGGGGCTCCTACGAGCAGTACTTC

d_call: NA
clone_size: NA
v_call: TRBV5-4
j_call: TRBJ1-2
cdr3_aa: CASSLTGDLYGYTF
cdr3_nt: TGTGCCAGCAGCTTGACGGGGGACCTCTATGGCTACACCTTC

d_call: TRBD2
clone_size: few
v_call: TRBV15
j_call: TRBJ2-3
cdr3_aa: CATSRLGLAVIPDTQYF
cdr3_nt: TGTGCCACCAGCAGGTTAGGACTAGCCGTAATCCCAGATACGCAGTATTTT

d_call: NA
clone_size: NA
v_call: TRBV4-3
j_call: TRBJ2-1
cdr3_aa: CASSQDSSPLYNEQFF
cdr3_nt: TGCGCCAGCAGCCAAGACTCTTCTCCCCTGTACAATGAGCAGTTCTTC

d_call: NA
clone_size: NA
v_call: TRBV27
j_call: TRBJ2-3
cdr3_aa: CASSWLPRAGGTDTQYF
cdr3_nt: TGTGCCAGCAGTTGGCTGCCTCGGGCAGGGGGCACAGATACGCAGTATTTT

d_call: NA
clone_size: NA
v_call: TRBV23-1
j_call: TRBJ2-2
cdr3_aa: CASSQLKAAEDTGELFF
cdr3_nt: TGCGCCAGCAGTCAGTTAAAAGCTGCCGAGGACACCGGGGAGCTGTTTTTT

d_call: NA
clone_size: NA
v_call: TRBV5-1
j_call: TRBJ1-4
cdr3_aa: CASSPRGASEKLFF
cdr3_nt: TGCGCCAGCAGCCCGCGGGGGGCGAGTGAAAAACTGTTTTTT

d_call: NA
clone_size: few
v_call: TRBV6-4
j_call: TRBJ1-2
cdr3_aa: CASSDSEGRIQGGGYTF
cdr3_nt: TGTGCCAGCAGTGACTCGGAAGGTCGGATACAGGGTGGTGGCTACACCTTC

d_call: TRBD2
clone_size: NA
v_call: TRBV7-9
j_call: TRBJ2-1
cdr3_aa: CASTLLAGGPAEQFF
cdr3_nt: TGTGCCAGCACCCTCCTAGCGGGAGGGCCGGCTGAGCAGTTCTTC

d_call: NA
clone_size: once
v_call: TRBV7-6
j_call: TRBJ2-3
cdr3_aa: CASSSVSTDTQYF
cdr3_nt: TGTGCCAGCAGCTCCGTCAGCACAGATACGCAGTATTTT

d_call: TRBD1
clone_size: once
v_call: TRBV5-6
j_call: TRBJ1-4
cdr3_aa: CASSTGTGGAVTNEKLFF
cdr3_nt: TGTGCCAGCAGCACGGGGACAGGGGGCGCGGTAACTAATGAAAAACTGTTTTTT

d_call: TRBD1
clone_size: NA
v_call: TRBV7-7
j_call: TRBJ2-5
cdr3_aa: CASSPGDRKQETQYF
cdr3_nt: TGTGCTAGCAGCCCAGGGGACAGGAAACAAGAGACCCAGTACTTC

d_call: NA
clone_size: NA
v_call: TRBV27
j_call: TRBJ1-2
cdr3_aa: CASSQPDRMGGYTF
cdr3_nt: TGTGCCAGCAGTCAGCCCGACAGGATGGGGGGCTACACCTTC

d_call: TRBD1
clone_size: NA
v_call: TRBV2
j_call: TRBJ1-3
cdr3_aa: CASRRTGTGNTIYF
cdr3_nt: TGTGCCAGCAGAAGGACAGGGACTGGAAACACCATATATTTT

d_call: TRBD2
clone_size: NA
v_call: TRBV7-9
j_call: TRBJ2-5
cdr3_aa: CASSAGGPETQYF
cdr3_nt: TGTGCCAGCAGCGCGGGAGGGCCGGAGACCCAGTACTTC

d_call: TRBD1
clone_size: NA
v_call: TRBV7-3
j_call: TRBJ1-1
cdr3_aa: CASSLTPGQGKTEAFF
cdr3_nt: TGTGCCAGCAGCTTAACCCCGGGACAGGGGAAGACTGAAGCTTTCTTT

d_call: NA
clone_size: NA
v_call: TRBV2
j_call: TRBJ2-3
cdr3_aa: CASSESSATDTQYF
cdr3_nt: TGTGCCAGCAGTGAAAGTAGTGCCACAGATACGCAGTATTTT

d_call: TRBD1
clone_size: NA
v_call: TRBV10-2
j_call: TRBJ1-2
cdr3_aa: CASRRQGNYGYTF
cdr3_nt: TGCGCCAGCAGGAGACAGGGGAACTATGGCTACACCTTC

d_call: TRBD1
clone_size: NA
v_call: TRBV4-3
j_call: TRBJ2-3
cdr3_aa: CASSQVRGQRTTDTQYF
cdr3_nt: TGCGCCAGCAGCCAAGTTCGGGGACAGCGGACCACAGATACGCAGTATTTT

d_call: NA
clone_size: NA
v_call: TRBV7-3
j_call: TRBJ1-1
cdr3_aa: CASSKNPGSPEAFF
cdr3_nt: TGTGCCAGCAGCAAAAACCCAGGGTCCCCTGAAGCTTTCTTT

d_call: NA
clone_size: NA
v_call: TRBV5-6
j_call: TRBJ1-1
cdr3_aa: CASSLTPFNPYTEAFF
cdr3_nt: TGTGCCAGCAGCTTAACTCCCTTCAATCCCTACACTGAAGCTTTCTTT

d_call: NA
clone_size: NA
v_call: TRBV30
j_call: TRBJ2-1
cdr3_aa: CAWISRAGNEQFF
cdr3_nt: TGTGCCTGGATATCGAGGGCCGGCAATGAGCAGTTCTTC

d_call: NA
clone_size: NA
v_call: TRBV28
j_call: TRBJ2-7
cdr3_aa: CASSLLAFRARGYEQYF
cdr3_nt: NA

d_call: TRBD2
clone_size: NA
v_call: TRBV30
j_call: TRBJ2-7
cdr3_aa: CAWHPGLGTYEQYF
cdr3_nt: TGTGCCTGGCACCCGGGACTAGGGACCTACGAGCAGTACTTC

d_call: TRBD1
clone_size: NA
v_call: TRBV2
j_call: TRBJ2-7
cdr3_aa: CASRVDRGRHEQYF
cdr3_nt: TGTGCCAGCAGGGTCGACAGGGGTCGGCACGAGCAGTACTTC

d_call: TRBD1
clone_size: NA
v_call: TRBV4-3
j_call: TRBJ2-2
cdr3_aa: CASSRDRGRTGELFF
cdr3_nt: TGCGCCAGCTCCCGGGACAGGGGGCGCACCGGGGAGCTGTTTTTT

d_call: NA
clone_size: once
v_call: TRBV18
j_call: TRBJ2-1
cdr3_aa: CASSPPDSIAYNEQFF
cdr3_nt: TGTGCCAGCTCACCCCCCGACAGCATAGCCTACAATGAGCAGTTCTTC

d_call: TRBD1
clone_size: NA
v_call: TRBV5-6
j_call: TRBJ1-5
cdr3_aa: CASSLGLQGPEPQHF
cdr3_nt: TGTGCCAGCAGCTTGGGCCTACAGGGGCCCGAGCCCCAGCATTTT

d_call: TRBD1
clone_size: NA
v_call: TRBV7-3
j_call: TRBJ2-6
cdr3_aa: CASSFTGQSGANVLTF
cdr3_nt: TGTGCCAGCAGCTTTACGGGACAGTCTGGGGCCAACGTCCTGACTTTC

d_call: NA
clone_size: NA
v_call: TRBV9
j_call: TRBJ2-5
cdr3_aa: CASSVSAGPNQETQYF
cdr3_nt: TGTGCCAGCAGCGTATCGGCAGGGCCTAACCAAGAGACCCAGTACTTC

d_call: NA
clone_size: NA
v_call: TRBV5-5
j_call: TRBJ1-1
cdr3_aa: CASSWRGNTEAFF
cdr3_nt: TGTGCCAGCAGCTGGAGAGGGAACACTGAAGCTTTCTTT

d_call: NA
clone_size: NA
v_call: TRBV10-3
j_call: TRBJ2-2
cdr3_aa: CAITPGVGLGTGELFF
cdr3_nt: TGTGCCATCACCCCAGGGGTGGGGCTCGGCACCGGGGAGCTGTTTTTT

d_call: NA
clone_size: NA
v_call: TRBV5-1
j_call: TRBJ2-3
cdr3_aa: CASSLALLGTDTQYF
cdr3_nt: TGCGCCAGCAGCCTGGCCTTACTCGGCACAGATACGCAGTATTTT

d_call: NA
clone_size: NA
v_call: TRBV19
j_call: TRBJ1-5
cdr3_aa: CASSIEWEYQPQHF
cdr3_nt: TGTGCCAGTAGTATAGAGTGGGAGTATCAGCCCCAGCATTTT

d_call: NA
clone_size: NA
v_call: TRBV19
j_call: TRBJ2-7
cdr3_aa: CASNSGTGSYEQYF
cdr3_nt: TGTGCCAGTAACTCCGGGACTGGTTCTTACGAGCAGTACTTC